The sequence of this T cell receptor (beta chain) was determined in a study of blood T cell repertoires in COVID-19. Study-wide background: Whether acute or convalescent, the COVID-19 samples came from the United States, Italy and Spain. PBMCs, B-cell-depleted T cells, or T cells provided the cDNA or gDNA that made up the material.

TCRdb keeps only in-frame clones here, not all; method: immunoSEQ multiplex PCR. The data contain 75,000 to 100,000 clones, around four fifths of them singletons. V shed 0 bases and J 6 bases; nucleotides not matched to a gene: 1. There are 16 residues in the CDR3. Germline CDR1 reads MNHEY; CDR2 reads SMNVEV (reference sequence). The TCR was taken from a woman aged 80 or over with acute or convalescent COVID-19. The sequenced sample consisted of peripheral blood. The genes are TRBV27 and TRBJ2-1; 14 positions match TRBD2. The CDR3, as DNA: TGTGCCAGCAGTTTATCGGGGACTAGCGGGGGCAATGAGCAGTTCTTC. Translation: CASSLSGTSGGNEQFF.